This T cell receptor beta chain derives from a study of long-term antiretroviral therapy in people with HIV (dated by TCRdb to 2022 to 2024). Concerning the study at large: The earliest samples were collected about a decade before the 2015 WHO recommendation for immediate ART, when ART was typically delayed until CD4 counts fell. This retrospective serial study examined whether starting ART and sustained HIV suppression were associated with changes in the composition and diversity of the TRB repertoire in peripheral blood. The cohort contributed over 150 cryopreserved PBMC samples from 30 adults with confirmed HIV infection, collected serially over a mean of around six years (range 1-12). Of the roughly 31 participants with HIV, ten to eleven were female. Test extractions of a monoclonal T-cell line alongside approximately 34 polyclonal samples showed no cross-contamination during QIAcube processing.

Concerning this clone: Its antigen is still unknown. No much larger clonotype is one base removed from it; base qualities were not supplied.

Inclusion was restricted to participants for whom at least one PBMC sample before ART initiation and at least two post-ART samples were available. All participants with HIV were treated in the United States of America. Before DNA extraction, cryopreserved samples of roughly 0.9-11 million PBMC were thawed and then washed. At the time of the earliest PBMC sample, participants with HIV were aged between roughly 20 and 60 years. PBMC samples were contributed by each participant from 1-4 timepoints before ART initiation and 2-8 timepoints after ART initiation, with a median of 7 samples. Serial HIV viral load, CD4+ T-cell count, ART history and demographic data were obtained for every participant. Genomic DNA was extracted from unsorted PBMC with a Qiagen kit on a QIAcube, processed in batches of 12 samples. From a lookup of the germline V gene, CDR1 and CDR2 are SGHVS and FNYEAQ. V is reduced by 5 bases and J by 2 bases, leaving a spacing of 7 bases between them. The CDR3, from cysteine to phenylalanine, totals 12 residues. Only the CDR3 DNA is retained, 36 bases long and in frame from the first base.

General conclusions and limits of the study: The samples span the years 2004 to 2017, and the ART regimens used may be less effective than current regimens. Inferences about post-ART repertoire changes were limited because no data were available on ART adherence, viral resistance or therapy changes. Owing to limited PBMC availability, only the TCR beta chain was sequenced, without alpha chain pairing. Because pre-ART samples had limited cell numbers, unsorted PBMC were profiled rather than sorted CD4+ and CD8+ T cells. Starting ART was linked to a significant rise in TRB diversity, yet even after long-term ART the diversity remained significantly lower than in transplant donor controls. The repertoire was dominated across all time points by expanded TRB clones identified before ART initiation, although this dominance was seen to fluctuate and to decrease in many PLHIV after ART. Compared with controls, HIV repertoires had narrower CDR3 length ranges, and the network structure pointed to an antigen-experienced repertoire that shifted only slightly toward naive after ART.

Sequencing of the TRB variable region was done with the immunoSEQ hsTCRB v3.0 assay at survey level resolution. The targeted TRB sequencing depth was about 40,000-55,000 T-cell genomes per sample. TRB libraries were pooled and sequenced on an Illumina MiSeq using a v3 150-cycle kit. In the source study's methods: Repertoire analysis ran in R within a reproducible Nextflow workflow covering QC, data transformation and analysis. LymphoSeq2, an R package for AIRR-Seq data exploration, was used to implement custom analyses. A handful of samples that produced fewer than 5000 total TRB sequences were removed, so some 190 HIV repertoires were analyzed. Of the 188 retained HIV repertoires, about 60 were collected before and 120 to 130 after ART initiation. Repertoires were downsampled to 5000 TRB nucleotide sequences, with summary statistics averaged over 100 downsampling iterations. TRB sequences were retained for analysis only if CDR3 regions of at least seven amino acids were present. A Shannon entropy-derived clonality score and the Gini coefficient were used to measure diversity. In the repertoire networks, any two of the top 5000 CDR3 amino acid sequences were linked whenever the two sequences differed by an edit distance of one. GLIPH2 predicted antigen specificity groups and MHC restriction for TRB CDR3 amino acid sequences. Known CMV, EBV, HIV or tissue antigen associations were flagged by matching CDR3 amino acid sequences against VDJdb and McPAS-TCR. Pre-ART, post-ART and control groups were compared with Wilcoxon signed-rank tests and Holm-Bonferroni correction. TCRdb retrieved this table from immuneACCESS and kept in-frame rearrangements only. Not all clones are present; in checked studies, unresolved V genes account for under half, and no reason is known for the remainder. The D gene and trimming were derived from the DNA, and the V and J assignments and clone size from that table. The sample table lists about 22,000 clones, 86% of them with a count of one. The ten largest clones represent 4% to 5% of the sample.

The rearrangement joined TRBV7-6 to TRBJ2-7; the D gene assignment is ambiguous. The specimen was unsorted PBMCs, collected 1.3 years after starting antiretroviral therapy. The receptor was isolated from a man aged 55-75 years with HIV. This receptor carries the CDR3 CASSPRAYEQYF. The DNA reads TGTGCCAGCAGCCCCCGAGCCTACGAGCAGTACTTC. Reference TRBV7-6 and TRBJ2-7 genes cover what lies past the CDR3, so the full variable domain is GAGVSQSPRYKVTKRGQDVALRCDPISGHVSLYWYRQALGQGPEFLTYFNYEAQQDKSGLPNDRFSAERPEGSISTLTIQRTEQRDSAMYRCASSPRAYEQYFGPGTRLTVT.